This T cell receptor (beta chain) is from a study of blood T cells in healthy people across ages. Trimming left V 0 bases short and J 6 bases short, with 16 bases between. The CDR3 runs 15 residues. The germline gives CDR1 SGDLS, CDR2 YYNGEE. Next came a second PCR, run for about 6 to 12 cycles, which used a sample-barcoded 5' primer along with a J-beta primer mix. Each CDR3 protein is one row after TCRdb ran MiXCR on the 5' RACE reads. This table has about 640,000 distinct CDR3 sequences, about 53% appearing once. This receptor was taken from a man between 60 and 75 years old in good health. Input material: blood. The chain employs TRBV9 and TRBJ2-7; maybe TRBD2 (6 bases). CDR3 coding DNA: TGTGCCAGCAGCGTAGCAGGTCTCCCCGGGGGCGAGCAGTACTTC. Protein sequence: CASSVAGLPGGEQYF.